The present T cell receptor (beta chain) was sequenced within a study of blood T cell repertoires in COVID-19. Study at large: The samples span acute and convalescent COVID-19 from the United States, Italy and Spain. Sources were T cells, B-cell-depleted T cells, or PBMCs; the material itself was cDNA or gDNA.

This clone was observed a single time. Germline V lookup: CDR1 MDHEN, CDR2 SYDVKM. V was pared by 3 bases and J by 0 bases, with 12 bases between. The CDR3 covers 15 residues. TCRdb keeps only in-frame clones here, not all; method: immunoSEQ multiplex PCR. The sample contains 200,000 to 300,000 clones, 86% of which appear only once. This chain links TRBV28 with TRBJ2-7, with D possibly being TRBD2 (5 bases). The specimen sequenced was peripheral blood. The receptor was isolated from an elderly man with acute or convalescent COVID-19. The CDR3 protein is CASSFWGESSYEQYF. CDR3 bases: TGTGCCAGCAGTTTTTGGGGAGAGAGCTCCTACGAGCAGTACTTC.